The clone carrying this TCR beta chain was counted many times. Its antigen is as yet unknown. The data belong to a study of T cells in Graves' hyperthyroidism and ophthalmopathy. Whole-study context: Peripheral blood specimens were obtained at initial diagnosis, prior to any treatment. Study outcomes and limitations: Stable hyperthyroidism and ophthalmopathy were separated using 13 V-J signatures.

Amplified TCR beta CDR3 regions derived from RNA transcripts. During a first-round RT-PCR of the TCR CDR3, the HTBI primer set was used. TCRdb independently ran MiXCR on the multiplex PCR reads; one entry per CDR3 protein. The repertoire holds about half a million distinct CDR3 sequences, with about 24% as singletons. J gave up 10 bases and V 3 bases, and 9 bases lay outside the gene matches. Germline CDR1 SEHNR, CDR2 FQNEAQ (reference sequence). The CDR3 is made up of 15 amino acids. This TCR derives from a woman aged 25 to 39 with Graves' ophthalmopathy. This chain connects TRBV7-9 to TRBJ1-6; 7 positions agree with TRBD1. What was sequenced was blood. CDR3 amino acids: CASSLPATGFSPLHF. CDR3 bases: TGTGCCAGCAGCTTGCCCGCGACAGGGTTCTCACCCCTCCACTTT.